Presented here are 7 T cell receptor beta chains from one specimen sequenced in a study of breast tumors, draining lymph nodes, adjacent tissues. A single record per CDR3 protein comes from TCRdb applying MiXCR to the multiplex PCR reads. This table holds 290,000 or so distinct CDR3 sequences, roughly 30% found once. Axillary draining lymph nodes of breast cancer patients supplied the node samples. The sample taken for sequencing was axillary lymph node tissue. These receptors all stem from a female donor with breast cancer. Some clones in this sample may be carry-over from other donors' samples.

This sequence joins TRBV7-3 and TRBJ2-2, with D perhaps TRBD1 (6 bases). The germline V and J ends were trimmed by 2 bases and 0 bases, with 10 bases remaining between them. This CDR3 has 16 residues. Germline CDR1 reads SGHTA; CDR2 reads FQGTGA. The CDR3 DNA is TGTGCCAGCAGCTTATCCACAGGGTCGAACACCGGGGAGCTGTTTTTT. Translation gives CASSLSTGSNTGELFF.

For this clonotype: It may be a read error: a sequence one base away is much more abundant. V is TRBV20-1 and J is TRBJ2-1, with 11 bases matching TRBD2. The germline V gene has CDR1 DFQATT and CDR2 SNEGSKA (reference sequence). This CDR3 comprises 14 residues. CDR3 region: CSALGLAGYTEQFF. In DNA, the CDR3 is TGCAGTGCTCTTGGACTAGCGGGTTACACTGAGCAGTTCTTC.

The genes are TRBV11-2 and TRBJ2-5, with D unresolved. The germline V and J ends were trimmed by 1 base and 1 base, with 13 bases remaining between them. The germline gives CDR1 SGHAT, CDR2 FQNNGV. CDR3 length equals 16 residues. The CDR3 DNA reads TGTGCCAGCAGCTTAGCCTGGGCAGCCCTCCAAGAGACCCAGTACTTC. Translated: CASSLAWAALQETQYF.

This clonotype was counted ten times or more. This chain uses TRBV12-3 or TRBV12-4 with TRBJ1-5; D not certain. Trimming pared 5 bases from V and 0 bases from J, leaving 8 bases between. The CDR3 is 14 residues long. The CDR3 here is CASSPGRSNQPQHF. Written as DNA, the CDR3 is TGTGCCAGCAGTCCAGGACGTAGCAATCAGCCCCAGCATTTT.

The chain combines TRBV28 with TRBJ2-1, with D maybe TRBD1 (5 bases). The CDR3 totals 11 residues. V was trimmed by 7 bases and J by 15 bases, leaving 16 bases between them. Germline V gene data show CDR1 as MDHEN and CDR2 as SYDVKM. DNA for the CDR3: TGTGCCAGCACCGAAAGGGCAGGGTGGTTCTTC. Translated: CASTERAGWFF.

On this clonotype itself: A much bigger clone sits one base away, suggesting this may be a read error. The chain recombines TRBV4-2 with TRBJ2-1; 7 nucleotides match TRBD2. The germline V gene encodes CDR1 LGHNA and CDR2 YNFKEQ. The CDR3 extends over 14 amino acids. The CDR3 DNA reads TGTGCCAGCAGCCCCGGGACTACCTACAATGAGCAGCTCTTC. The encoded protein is CASSPGTTYNEQLF.

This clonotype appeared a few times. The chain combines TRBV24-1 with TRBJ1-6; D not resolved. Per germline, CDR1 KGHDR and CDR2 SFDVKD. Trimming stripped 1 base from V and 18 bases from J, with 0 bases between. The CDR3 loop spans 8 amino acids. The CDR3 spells CATSDFHF. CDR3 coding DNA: TGTGCCACCAGTGATTTCCACTTT.